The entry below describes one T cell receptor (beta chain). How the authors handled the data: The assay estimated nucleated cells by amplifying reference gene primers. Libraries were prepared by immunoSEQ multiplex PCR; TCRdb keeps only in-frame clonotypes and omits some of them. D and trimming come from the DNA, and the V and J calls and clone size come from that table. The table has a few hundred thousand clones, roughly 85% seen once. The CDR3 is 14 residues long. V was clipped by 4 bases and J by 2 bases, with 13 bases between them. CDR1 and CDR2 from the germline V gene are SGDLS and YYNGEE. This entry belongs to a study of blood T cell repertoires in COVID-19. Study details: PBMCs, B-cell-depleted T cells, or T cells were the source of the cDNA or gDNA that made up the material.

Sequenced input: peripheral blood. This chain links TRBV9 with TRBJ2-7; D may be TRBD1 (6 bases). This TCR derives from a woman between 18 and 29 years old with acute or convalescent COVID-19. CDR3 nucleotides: TGTGCCAGCAGCCCACAGGGAATAGCCTACGAGCAGTACTTC. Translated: CASSPQGIAYEQYF. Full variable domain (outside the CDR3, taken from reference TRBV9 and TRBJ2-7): DSGVTQTPKHLITATGQRVTLRCSPRSGDLSVYWYQQSLDQGLQFLIQYYNGEERAKGNILERFSAQQFPDLHSELNLSSLELGDSALYFCASSPQGIAYEQYFGPGTRLTVT.